These 27 T cell receptor beta chains were all obtained from the same sample, sequenced in a study of cytomegalovirus exposure and HLA in healthy donors. The PCR employed 60 Vbeta primers together with 13 Jbeta primers. The table came from immunoSEQ multiplex PCR; TCRdb's copy has only in-frame clones and leaves some out. The table records around 220,000 clones, around three quarters of them present only once. Material: PBMCs. All receptors come from a man in his forties or fifties in good health and CMV-seronegative.

The chain recombines TRBV6-5 with TRBJ2-7; 7 bases line up with TRBD1. J was trimmed by 1 base and V by 8 bases; bases with no gene match: 11. The CDR3 length is 15 residues. CDR1 is MNHEY and CDR2 is SVGAGI in the germline V gene. CDR3 nucleotide sequence: TGTGCCAGCGCGGGTACCGACAGGGTGTCCTACGAGCAGTACTTC. It specifies CASAGTDRVSYEQYF.

V usage is TRBV5-6 and J usage is TRBJ2-2; 7 bases are a match to TRBD2. This CDR3 spans 15 amino acids. Per the germline V gene, CDR1 is SGHDT and CDR2 is YYEEEE. V lost 4 bases and J lost 1; bases outside the gene matches: 4. Here the CDR3 reads CASSPRGENTGELFF. The CDR3 coding sequence is TGTGCCAGCAGCCCCCGGGGGGAGAACACCGGGGAGCTGTTTTTT.

The chain links TRBV7-8 to TRBJ2-3; 12 bases fit TRBD1. This CDR3 region has 16 residues. CDR1 is SGHVS and CDR2 is FQNEAQ in the germline V gene. V lost 5 bases to trimming and J lost 6 bases; unmatched junction nucleotides: 9. CDR3 protein: CASSGGTGGAWDTQYF. Written as DNA, the CDR3 is TGTGCCAGCAGCGGGGGGACAGGGGGCGCATGGGATACGCAGTATTTT.

This clone has only a few counts. The chain links TRBV5-1 to TRBJ1-1, with 7 nucleotides matching TRBD1. The CDR3 covers 15 residues. The junction had 4 bases not matched to a gene; V was cut back by 0 bases and J by 2 bases. In germline, CDR1 is SGHRS, CDR2 YFSETQ. CDR3 DNA sequence: TGCGCCAGCAGCTTGGGGACAGGAAGAAACACTGAAGCTTTCTTT. Translation: CASSLGTGRNTEAFF.

This chain's CDR3 is CASRVDRGTYEQYF. The CDR3 DNA follows: TGTGCCAGCAGGGTGGACAGGGGGACCTACGAGCAGTACTTC. The V call is TRBV27, the J call TRBJ2-7; 10 nucleotides align to TRBD1. Trimming at V came to 6 bases and at J to 2 bases, leaving 4 bases not matched to a gene. This CDR3 is built from 14 residues. The germline gives CDR1 MNHEY, CDR2 SMNVEV (reference sequence).

This chain uses TRBV4-1 with TRBJ2-1; 10 nucleotides align to TRBD2. Germline loops: CDR1 MGHRA, CDR2 YSYEKL. V was pared by 4 bases and J by 4 bases, with 4 bases of the junction left unmatched. The CDR3 is made up of 15 amino acids. The CDR3 loop reads CASSPVAGGYNEQFF. The CDR3 region has the DNA TGCGCCAGCAGCCCGGTAGCGGGGGGTTACAATGAGCAGTTCTTC.

This clone was counted once. The chain uses TRBV2 and TRBJ2-7; 7 nucleotides line up with TRBD1. Germline CDR1 SNHLY, CDR2 FYNNEI. Losses at the gene ends were 4 bases for V and 3 bases for J; bases not matched to a gene: 9. This CDR3 has 15 residues. CDR3 sequence reads: CASSVNRGPNYEQYF. CDR3 sequence (DNA): TGTGCCAGCAGTGTTAACAGGGGCCCCAACTACGAGCAGTACTTC.

This chain links TRBV7-3 with TRBJ1-6, with 8 bases lining up with TRBD1. J gave up 8 bases and V 1 base, and 4 bases lay outside the gene matches. The V gene's germline CDR1 is SGHTA and CDR2 FQGTGA. This CDR3 contains 15 residues. CDR3 bases: TGTGCCAGCAGCTTAAAAGGACAGGGAGATTCACCCCTCCACTTT. Amino acids: CASSLKGQGDSPLHF. The whole variable domain, filled in from reference TRBV7-3 and TRBJ1-6, reads GAGVSQTPSNKVTEKGKYVELRCDPISGHTALYWYRQSLGQGPEFLIYFQGTGAADDSGLPNDRFFAVRPEGSVSTLKIQRTERGDSAVYLCASSLKGQGDSPLHFGNGTRLTVT.

There are a few counts of this clone. The CDR3 protein is CASSVTQGNTEAFF. DNA for the CDR3: TGTGCCAGCAGCGTGACACAGGGGAACACTGAAGCTTTCTTT. V usage is TRBV9 and J usage is TRBJ1-1; D possibly corresponds to TRBD1 (6 bases). V lost 2 bases to trimming and J lost 1 base, with 9 bases between them. Germline CDR1 SGDLS, CDR2 YYNGEE. The CDR3 consists of 14 residues.

V gene TRBV11-2 combines with J gene TRBJ2-7, with TRBD2 identical over 14 bases. The CDR3 length is 15 residues. Germline V gene data show CDR1 as SGHAT and CDR2 as FQNNGV. V lost 5 bases to trimming and J lost 4 bases; unmatched junction nucleotides: 4. The CDR3, as DNA: TGTGCCAGCAGCCTTGGGACTAGCGGGAGTTACGAGCAGTACTTC. It encodes CASSLGTSGSYEQYF. The full variable domain, its missing parts supplied by reference TRBV11-2 and TRBJ2-7, is EAGVAQSPRYKIIEKRQSVAFWCNPISGHATLYWYQQILGQGPKLLIQFQNNGVVDDSQLPKDRFSAERLKGVDSTLKIQPAKLEDSAVYLCASSLGTSGSYEQYFGPGTRLTVT.

A single count supports this clone. This chain links TRBV28 with TRBJ2-2, with 12 bases identical to TRBD1. The trim removed 5 bases at V and 7 bases at J, leaving 8 bases unmatched. CDR3 length equals 16 residues. Germline V CDR1 and CDR2: MDHEN, SYDVKM. The CDR3 coding sequence is TGTGCCAGCAGTCTCCCCCGGGACAGGGGGCACGGGGAGCTGTTTTTT. Amino acid sequence: CASSLPRDRGHGELFF.

The rearrangement joins TRBV14 to TRBJ2-2, with 11 bases identical to TRBD1. The length of the CDR3 is 17 residues. The J segment lost 4 bases and the V segment lost 4 bases, leaving 8 bases of the junction unmatched. Germline CDR1 SGHDN, CDR2 FVKESK. In DNA, the CDR3 is TGTGCCAGCAGCCGCCCCCGGGACAGGGGGTTCACCGGGGAGCTGTTTTTT. Encoded protein: CASSRPRDRGFTGELFF.

The gene calls are TRBV6-5 and TRBJ2-3; no definite D call. The germline gives CDR1 MNHEY, CDR2 SVGAGI. Between the trimmed V and J ends, which lost 4 bases and 2 bases, there was a span of 13 bases. This CDR3 contains 15 residues. CDR3 in DNA: TGTGCCAGCAGTTGGGTGGGCCCCCACACAGATACGCAGTATTTT. Its translation: CASSWVGPHTDTQYF.

The rearrangement uses TRBV10-2 and TRBJ2-4; a weak D match, TRBD2 (6 bases). V lost 6 bases, J lost 1 base, and 13 bases lay in between. Per the germline V gene, CDR1 is WSHSY and CDR2 is SAAADI. The length of the CDR3 is 15 residues. As DNA, the CDR3 is TGCGCCAGCAGAAGACTAGAGTCTGCCAAAAACATTCAGTACTTC. Encoded protein: CASRRLESAKNIQYF.

The genes are TRBV7-9 and TRBJ1-2; TRBD1 matches at 8 bases. The ends lost 3 bases at V and 6 bases at J; junction bases unmatched: 0. The CDR3 sequence is 12 residues long. Germline values: CDR1 SEHNR, CDR2 FQNEAQ (reference sequence). The chain's CDR3 is CASSLDRDGYTF. CDR3 DNA sequence: TGTGCCAGCAGCTTGGACAGGGATGGCTACACCTTC.

The V call is TRBV4-2, the J call TRBJ2-7, with no clear D. CDR3 size: 13 residues. V was cut by 0 bases and J by 7 bases, with 10 bases left in between. Germline V gene data show CDR1 as LGHNA and CDR2 as YNFKEQ. CDR3 amino acids: CASSQETPREQYF. The CDR3 coding sequence is TGTGCCAGCAGCCAAGAAACACCCAGGGAGCAGTACTTC.

The chain combines TRBV10-3 with TRBJ1-3; D unresolved. V shed 6 bases and J shed 3 bases, with 6 bases lying between them. The germline V gene has CDR1 ENHRY and CDR2 SYGVKD. The CDR3 covers 12 residues. CDR3 sequence: CAIRGVGNTIYF. In DNA form, the CDR3 reads TGTGCCATCAGGGGCGTTGGAAACACCATATATTTT.

This clone was seen a single time. At one of its ends the junction is not consistent with the germline gene, which may arise from a read error. Other DNA sequences from this sample encode an identical CDR3 as well. The chain links TRBV15 to TRBJ2-1; a weak D match, TRBD1 (6 bases). The CDR3 extends over 13 amino acids. CDR1 and CDR2 from the germline V gene are LNHNV and YYDKDF (reference sequence). This CDR3 reads CATSRGRGIEQFF. CDR3 bases: TGCGCCACCAGCAGAGGTAGGGGGATTGAGCAGTTCTTC.

The chain uses TRBV6-5 and TRBJ1-4; maybe TRBD1 (5 bases). This CDR3 region has 13 residues. Trimming removed 8 bases from V and 4 bases from J, with 11 bases in between. CDR1 is MNHEY, CDR2 SVGAGI, per germline. For the CDR3, the DNA is TGTGCCAGCTCTGGGGGGGGTAATGAAAAACTGTTTTTT. Encoded protein: CASSGGGNEKLFF.

This chain connects TRBV9 to TRBJ2-7; the match to TRBD1 covers 9 bases. The CDR3 has 14 amino acids. CDR1 and CDR2 (germline): SGDLS, YYNGEE. V gave up 0 bases and J gave up 3 bases; unmatched junction bases: 1. This CDR3 is CASSVGDRVYEQYF. The CDR3 DNA reads TGTGCCAGCAGCGTAGGGGACAGGGTCTACGAGCAGTACTTC.

The chain is built from TRBV6-5 and TRBJ2-7; 8 positions match TRBD1. Germline CDR1 MNHEY, CDR2 SVGAGI. Trimming at V came to 4 bases and at J to 2 bases, leaving 4 bases not matched to a gene. The CDR3 length is 14 residues. CDR3 DNA sequence: TGTGCCAGCAGTTGCGGGACAGGAACCTACGAGCAGTACTTC. Translation: CASSCGTGTYEQYF.

This rearrangement joins TRBV7-2 to TRBJ1-5, with TRBD1 matching over 9 bases. V trimming: 4 bases; J trimming: 6 bases; junction bases outside the gene matches: 1. This CDR3 region has 13 residues. Looked up from germline, CDR1 is SGHTA and CDR2 is FQGNSA. The CDR3 region is CASSWDRVQPQHF. The CDR3 DNA follows: TGTGCCAGCAGCTGGGACAGGGTTCAGCCCCAGCATTTT.

V usage is TRBV9 and J usage is TRBJ1-3; possibly TRBD1 for D (5 bases). Germline CDR1 SGDLS, CDR2 YYNGEE. The length of the CDR3 is 16 residues. V dropped 1 base and J dropped 1 base, with 12 bases sitting between them. The CDR3 DNA is TGTGCCAGCAGCGTAAATGCGGGACGGTCTGGAAACACCATATATTTT. Amino acid sequence: CASSVNAGRSGNTIYF.

This clone was picked up a small number of times. Here the CDR3 reads CASGDMTDSTDTQYF. The CDR3 bases are TGTGCTAGTGGTGACATGACAGATAGCACAGATACGCAGTATTTT. The gene calls are TRBV12-5 and TRBJ2-3, with D tentatively TRBD1 (5 bases). This CDR3 region has 15 residues. V was cut by 5 bases and J by 0 bases, with 12 bases left in between. CDR1 is LGHNT, CDR2 FRNRAP, per germline. The full variable domain, in which reference TRBV12-5 and TRBJ2-3 provide the parts outside the CDR3, is DARVTQTPRHKVTEMGQEVTMRCQPILGHNTVFWYRQTMMQGLELLAYFRNRAPLDDSGMPKDRFSAEMPDATLATLKIQPSEPRDSAVYFCASGDMTDSTDTQYFGPGTRLTVL.

The gene calls are TRBV5-1 and TRBJ2-7, with 9 bases aligning to TRBD1. The CDR3 length is 15 residues. V shed 3 bases, J shed 4 bases, and the junction held 8 bases outside the gene matches. Per germline, CDR1 SGHRS and CDR2 YFSETQ. The CDR3 here is CASSSGQGSPYEQYF. DNA for the CDR3: TGCGCCAGCAGCTCGGGACAGGGAAGTCCATACGAGCAGTACTTC.

The table lists this clone with a count of one. V usage is TRBV5-1 and J usage is TRBJ2-7; 9 bases line up with TRBD1. V shed 4 bases, J shed 5 bases, and the junction held 10 bases outside the gene matches. Germline V gives CDR1 SGHRS, CDR2 YFSETQ. This CDR3 has 15 residues. The CDR3 nucleotides are TGCGCCAGCAGCAAACAGGGGACAGGGTTTAACGAGCAGTACTTC. It translates to CASSKQGTGFNEQYF.

This chain connects TRBV5-1 to TRBJ2-7; 8 nucleotides line up with TRBD1. Germline CDR1 SGHRS, CDR2 YFSETQ. The V and J ends lost 4 bases and 3 bases, in that order; junction bases with no gene match: 6. The CDR3 covers 14 residues. CDR3 nucleotides: TGCGCCAGCAGCACTCGGACAGGGAACTACGAGCAGTACTTC. It encodes CASSTRTGNYEQYF.